This is a list of T cell receptor beta chains from one sample in a study of technical replicates of blood from several donors. This table comes from immunoSEQ multiplex PCR, and its TCRdb copy is limited to in-frame clones, with some not included. The data show 9,500 to 15,000 clones, approximately 94% seen once. The sample was PBMCs. The receptors shown here come from a human donor in good health. Each CDR3 is given with its conserved first and last residue. Each record gives: clone size, V gene, J gene, D gene, CDR3 protein, CDR3 DNA. The D gene is left open where the match is weak. Where a row states a size, it is once, few, many or the class of an expanded clone; other rows omit it.

size: -; V: TRBV10-3; J: TRBJ1-2; D: -; CDR3: CAISENSGVRSYGYTF; DNA: TGTGCCATCAGTGAGAACTCCGGGGTAAGGTCTTATGGCTACACCTTC
size: -; V: TRBV5-1; J: TRBJ2-7; D: TRBD2; CDR3: CASSLAGGASGSGRLGEQYF; DNA: TGCGCCAGCAGCTTGGCCGGTGGGGCTAGCGGGAGCGGGAGACTGGGCGAGCAGTACTTC
size: -; V: TRBV5-1; J: TRBJ2-3; D: -; CDR3: CASSFPGLVDTQYF; DNA: TGCGCCAGCAGCTTCCCCGGTTTGGTAGATACGCAGTATTTT
size: -; V: TRBV5-1; J: TRBJ2-3; D: -; CDR3: CASSPRPAERDTDTQYF; DNA: TGCGCCAGCAGTCCGAGGCCGGCCGAGCGAGACACAGATACGCAGTATTTT
size: -; V: TRBV2; J: TRBJ1-3; D: TRBD1; CDR3: CASSWGQTEGNTIYF; DNA: TGTGCCAGCAGTTGGGGACAGACGGAAGGAAACACCATATATTTT
size: -; V: TRBV20-1; J: TRBJ2-1; D: -; CDR3: CSARDSLAQFF; DNA: TGCAGTGCTAGAGATAGTTTAGCGCAGTTCTTC
size: -; V: TRBV14; J: TRBJ2-3; D: -; CDR3: CASSQAGAPDTQYF; DNA: TGTGCCAGCAGCCAAGCGGGAGCCCCAGATACGCAGTATTTT
size: -; V: TRBV11-2; J: TRBJ2-7; D: -; CDR3: CASSSPFGGPNYEQYF; DNA: TGTGCCAGCAGCTCTCCTTTCGGGGGACCTAACTACGAGCAGTACTTC
size: -; V: TRBV29-1; J: TRBJ2-6; D: TRBD2; CDR3: CSVVLAGGPGANVLTF; DNA: TGCAGCGTCGTGCTAGCGGGAGGGCCGGGGGCCAACGTCCTGACTTTC
size: -; V: TRBV30; J: TRBJ2-5; D: TRBD1; CDR3: CAWQTGETQYF; DNA: TGTGCCTGGCAGACAGGGGAGACCCAGTACTTC
size: -; V: TRBV18; J: TRBJ2-2; D: -; CDR3: CASWRYRDIVLNTGELFF; DNA: TGTGCCAGCTGGCGGTATAGAGATATAGTCCTGAACACCGGGGAGCTGTTTTTT
size: once; V: TRBV5-1; J: TRBJ1-5; D: TRBD1; CDR3: CASSRTGGNNQPQHF; DNA: TGCGCCAGCAGCCGGACAGGGGGCAATAATCAGCCCCAGCATTTT
size: -; V: TRBV7-8; J: TRBJ2-1; D: TRBD2; CDR3: CASSLVAGSREQFF; DNA: TGTGCCAGCAGCTTAGTAGCGGGGTCGAGGGAGCAGTTCTTC
size: -; V: TRBV6-5; J: TRBJ2-7; D: -; CDR3: CASSYSGGSYEQYF; DNA: TGTGCCAGCAGTTACTCCGGAGGATCGTACGAGCAGTACTTC
size: -; V: TRBV7-9; J: TRBJ2-4; D: -; CDR3: CASSLAGQGNIQYF; DNA: TGTGCCAGCAGCTTAGCGGGCCAGGGAAACATTCAGTACTTC
size: -; V: TRBV5-6; J: TRBJ2-3; D: TRBD1; CDR3: CASSPRGLASDTQYF; DNA: TGTGCCAGCAGCCCGAGGGGGCTAGCCTCGGATACGCAGTATTTT
size: -; V: TRBV10-3; J: TRBJ2-3; D: TRBD1; CDR3: CAISGQGGDTQYF; DNA: TGTGCCATCAGTGGACAGGGGGGAGATACGCAGTATTTT
size: -; V: TRBV5-1; J: TRBJ2-7; D: -; CDR3: CASSLEAYYEQYF; DNA: TGCGCCAGCAGCTTGGAAGCCTACTACGAGCAGTACTTC
size: -; V: TRBV18; J: TRBJ1-4; D: -; CDR3: CASSPPGGSSGKLFF; DNA: TGTGCCAGCTCACCACCCGGCGGATCCAGCGGAAAACTGTTTTTT
size: once; V: TRBV7-9; J: TRBJ1-3; D: TRBD1; CDR3: CASSPGQGLGTIYF; DNA: TGTGCCAGCAGCCCCGGACAGGGCCTTGGCACCATATATTTT
size: -; V: TRBV7-9; J: TRBJ1-2; D: -; CDR3: CASSYMTLQGDYGYTF; DNA: TGTGCCAGCAGCTACATGACGCTACAGGGTGACTATGGCTACACCTTC
size: -; V: TRBV6-6; J: TRBJ2-6; D: -; CDR3: CASSRGASGANVLTF; DNA: TGTGCCAGCAGTCGCGGGGCCTCTGGGGCCAACGTCCTGACTTTC